This T cell receptor beta chain was identified during a study of human T cells and chemical hapten exposure. The time point was: pre-sensitization, week 0. The treatment here: therapeutic diphenylcyclopropenone sensitization with weekly scalp DPC. TCRdb reanalysed the RACE reads using MiXCR and keeps one entry per CDR3 protein. The sample lists tens of thousands of distinct CDR3 sequences, 8% to 10% occurring once. V was trimmed by 4 bases and J by 2 bases, leaving 8 bases between them. The CDR3 sequence is 12 residues long. Germline V lookup: CDR1 SQVTM, CDR2 ANQGSEA. V and J are TRBV29-1 and TRBJ1-2; D gene uncertain. This receptor was identified in a woman aged 40 to 55 with alopecia areata. Some clones in this sample may be carry-over from other donors' samples. Sample: whole blood, taken in connection with sensitization to the hapten diphenylcyclopropenone (DPC). The CDR3, as DNA: TGCAGCGTTGCAGTCGGAAACTATGGCTACACCTTC. It is translated as CSVAVGNYGYTF.